What follows are 21 T cell receptor beta chains derived from one specimen sequenced in a study of T cells in women clearing cervical HPV infection. Profiling relied on immunoSEQ multiplex PCR, and the TCRdb table lists in-frame clones only, not all of them. The sample holds 40,000 to 55,000 clones. What was sequenced was blood buffy coat. These receptors were collected from a woman aged 18 to 75 with a cervical HPV16 infection that either progressed to CIN3+ or cleared (not recorded which).

A word on this clone: With the read ending 3 residues before the CDR3 end, the germline J gene is used to fill in that end. The V gene is TRBV20-1, the J gene TRBJ2-3, with D possibly TRBD1 on 5 matching bases. The CDR3 runs to 12 residues. Germline V CDR1 and CDR2: DFQATT, SNEGSKA (reference sequence). Trimming cost V 5 bases and J 7 bases, with 13 bases left between them. CDR3 region: CSAFGQGNTQYF. The part of the CDR3 DNA that was read is TGCAGTGCTTTTGGTCAGGGTAATACG.

Of note for this clone: A read error may produce the germline difference seen at one junction end. The missing CDR3 end, 3 residues past where the read stops, is filled in from the germline J gene. The V gene is TRBV6-2 or TRBV6-3, the J gene TRBJ2-7; 7 positions agree with TRBD1. The CDR3 contains 15 residues. Germline CDR1 reads MNHEY; CDR2 reads SVGEGT. CDR3 DNA, as far as it was read: TGTGCCAGCAGTTGGGACAGCCAACCCTCCAACGAG. The encoded protein is CASSWDSQPSNE. The full CDR3 is CASSWDSQPSNEQYF.

About this clone: The CDR3 end is not reached by the read, which stops 3 residues before it; the germline J gene fills it in. This chain connects TRBV2 to TRBJ2-7; 9 nucleotides agree with TRBD2. The ends lost 11 bases at V and 2 bases at J; junction bases unmatched: 16. The V gene's germline CDR1 is SNHLY and CDR2 FYNNEI. The CDR3 runs to 16 residues. The part of the CDR3 DNA that was read is TGTGCCCACCCGAAGGTGGGGCGGGGGGGCCCCTACGAG. Amino acids: CAHPKVGRGGPYE. The whole CDR3 protein is CAHPKVGRGGPYEQYF.

About this clone: The CDR3 extends 3 residues past the end of the read, so its final part is completed from the germline J gene. This chain joins TRBV2 and TRBJ2-2; 9 nucleotides align to TRBD1. V shed 6 bases and J 4 bases; nucleotides not matched to a gene: 6. Germline CDR1 SNHLY, CDR2 FYNNEI. This CDR3 region has 15 residues. Incomplete CDR3 DNA: TGTGCCAGCAGCGGGGACAGGGCTGGCACCGGGGAG. This gives the protein CASSGDRAGTGE. The entire CDR3 reads CASSGDRAGTGELFF. Complete variable domain (other parts from reference TRBV2 and TRBJ2-2): EPEVTQTPSHQVTQMGQEVILRCVPISNHLYFYWYRQILGQKVEFLVSFYNNEISEKSEIFDDQFSVERPDGSNFTLKIRSTKLEDSAMYFCASSGDRAGTGELFFGEGSRLTVL.

In the case of this clone: Read coverage stops 3 residues before the CDR3 terminus; the germline J gene supplies the remainder. The chain links TRBV9 to TRBJ2-3; tentatively, D is TRBD1 (6 bases). The CDR3 runs to 12 residues. V was cut by 3 bases and J by 5 bases, with 7 bases left in between. The germline V gene has CDR1 SGDLS and CDR2 YYNGEE. The part of the CDR3 DNA that was read is TGTGCCAGCAGCGAGACAGGAGATACG. Translating it yields CASSETGDT. The CDR3, in full, reads CASSETGDTQYF. Combining the CDR3 with reference TRBV9 and TRBJ2-3 gives the whole variable domain DSGVTQTPKHLITATGQRVTLRCSPRSGDLSVYWYQQSLDQGLQFLIQYYNGEERAKGNILERFSAQQFPDLHSELNLSSLELGDSALYFCASSETGDTQYFGPGTRLTVL.

Turning to this clone: The read stops 3 residues short of the end of the CDR3; the missing end is completed from the germline J gene. This rearrangement joins TRBV12-3 or TRBV12-4 to TRBJ1-1, with 9 bases fitting TRBD1. The J segment lost 6 bases and the V segment lost 5 bases, leaving 4 bases of the junction unmatched. The CDR3 is 13 residues long. The CDR3: CASSQDRGSEAFF. The sequenced part of the CDR3 DNA is TGTGCCAGCAGTCAGGACAGGGGCTCTGAA.

A word on this clone: The read gets to within 3 residues of the CDR3 end, and the germline J gene fills in the rest. J is TRBJ2-7 and V is TRBV27; the match to TRBD1 covers 9 bases. Germline V lookup: CDR1 MNHEY, CDR2 SMNVEV (reference sequence). V shed 5 bases and J 5 bases; nucleotides not matched to a gene: 10. The CDR3 contains 15 residues. The CDR3 DNA, read in part, is TGTGCCAGCAGTCCTCTGGGACAGGGTACCGACGAG. Encoded protein: CASSPLGQGTDE. The whole CDR3 protein reads CASSPLGQGTDEQYF.

Concerning this clone itself: The CDR3 end is not reached by the read, which stops 3 residues before it; the germline J gene fills it in. The rearrangement uses TRBV2 and TRBJ2-1; 8 nucleotides match TRBD2. The CDR3 spans 14 residues. Unmatched junction bases numbered 6, after V lost 4 bases and J lost 7 bases. Germline V gene data show CDR1 as SNHLY and CDR2 as FYNNEI. Here the CDR3 reads CASSASGPGNEQFF. The DNA read from the CDR3 is TGTGCCAGCAGTGCTAGCGGGCCGGGGAATGAG.

Remarks on this clone: From the germline J gene comes the end of the CDR3, since the read stops 3 residues before it. The gene calls are TRBV19 and TRBJ1-1; 8 bases fit TRBD1. Trimming took 5 bases from V and 3 from J; bases not matched to a gene: 11. The CDR3 runs 16 residues. Germline assignment: CDR1 LNHDA and CDR2 SQIVND (reference sequence). The covered CDR3 bases are TGTGCCAGTAGTGGGGCCCGGGACAGGAGAGACACTGAA. It specifies CASSGARDRRDTE. The entire CDR3 reads CASSGARDRRDTEAFF.

On this clone: The CDR3 end lies 3 residues beyond the end of the read and is filled in from the germline J gene. J is TRBJ1-2 and V is TRBV18; 9 bases map to TRBD1. With V trimmed by 6 bases and J by 2 bases, 4 bases remained unmatched. Germline V CDR1 and CDR2: KGHSH, LQKENI. This CDR3 comprises 14 residues. CDR3 DNA, as far as it was read: TGTGCCAGCTCCCCGGACAGGGGAAACTATGGC. It yields the protein CASSPDRGNYG. The full CDR3 is CASSPDRGNYGYTF. Together with reference TRBV18 and TRBJ1-2, the CDR3 gives the full variable domain: NAGVMQNPRHLVRRRGQEARLRCSPMKGHSHVYWYRQLPEEGLKFMVYLQKENIIDESGMPKERFSAEFPKEGPSILRIQQVVRGDSAAYFCASSPDRGNYGYTFGSGTRLTVV.

Worth noting for this clone: Read coverage stops 3 residues before the CDR3 terminus; the germline J gene supplies the remainder. The J gene is TRBJ1-5, the V gene TRBV6-1; 11 bases agree with TRBD1. Germline V gene sequence: CDR1 MNHNS, CDR2 SASEGT. The CDR3 loop spans 16 amino acids. V was clipped by 0 bases and J by 6 bases; unmatched bases: 4. The CDR3 DNA, read in part, is TGTGCCAGCAGTGAAGCGCCGGGACAGGGGGGTCAGCCC. It encodes CASSEAPGQGGQP. From start to end, the CDR3 is CASSEAPGQGGQPQHF.

Points on this clone: Read coverage stops 3 residues before the CDR3 terminus; the germline J gene supplies the remainder. V and J are TRBV20-1 and TRBJ2-7, with D perhaps matching TRBD1 (6 bases). Germline lookup yields CDR1 DFQATT and CDR2 SNEGSKA (reference sequence). The CDR3 contains 13 residues. V lost 0 bases and J lost 3, with 9 bases in between. The sequenced part of the CDR3 DNA is TGCAGTGCTAGAGACAACAGGGACTACGAG. Protein sequence: CSARDNRDYE. Given in full, the CDR3 is CSARDNRDYEQYF.

In regard to this clone: Sequencing ends 3 residues short of the CDR3 end; the germline J gene provides the rest. The rearrangement links TRBV5-1 to TRBJ2-3; 7 nucleotides agree with TRBD1. Germline V CDR1 and CDR2: SGHRS, YFSETQ. V shed 3 bases, J shed 4 bases, and the junction held 5 bases outside the gene matches. This CDR3 spans 14 amino acids. The CDR3 bases that were read are TGCGCCAGCAGCTCCCCGGACAGGTCAGATACG. Its translation: CASSSPDRSDT. The entire CDR3 protein reads CASSSPDRSDTQYF.

Worth noting for this clone: Sequencing ends 3 residues short of the CDR3 end; the germline J gene provides the rest. The chain employs TRBV2 and TRBJ1-5; D unresolved. The CDR3 consists of 13 residues. Germline values: CDR1 SNHLY, CDR2 FYNNEI. V lost 6 bases to trimming and J lost 6 bases, with 12 bases between them. The CDR3 reads CASRFTEGQPQHF. The sequenced part of the CDR3 DNA is TGTGCCAGCAGGTTCACCGAGGGTCAGCCC.

With regard to this clone: Sequencing ends 3 residues short of the CDR3 end; the germline J gene provides the rest. The V and J genes are TRBV5-1 and TRBJ2-4, with 8 nucleotides matching TRBD1. Germline lookup yields CDR1 SGHRS and CDR2 YFSETQ. The CDR3 length is 12 residues. The CDR3 reads CASSWTGSSQYF. The DNA read from the CDR3 is TGCGCCAGCAGCTGGACAGGGAGTAGT.

In the case of this clone: The read ends 3 residues before the CDR3 terminus; that terminus is restored from the germline J gene. V gene TRBV2 combines with J gene TRBJ2-3, with TRBD2 matching 10 bases. The V segment lost 2 bases and the J segment 2 bases; nucleotides outside the gene matches: 4. This CDR3 contains 16 residues. Germline values: CDR1 SNHLY, CDR2 FYNNEI. CDR3 in amino acids: CASSESSGGATDTQYF. The sequenced CDR3 bases are TGTGCCAGCAGTGAATCAAGCGGGGGGGCCACAGATACG.

With regard to this clone: The read falls 3 residues short of the CDR3 end, and the missing part is taken from the germline J gene. V is TRBV7-9 and J is TRBJ2-1; tentative D call: TRBD1 (5 bases). Germline V gene sequence: CDR1 SEHNR, CDR2 FQNEAQ (reference sequence). The CDR3 is 14 amino acids. The ends were cut back, 5 bases at V and 8 bases at J, with 16 bases in the middle. The covered CDR3 bases are TGTGCCAGCAGCCCATTACTTGGGGCAGATGAG. Its translation is CASSPLLGADE. The CDR3 in full is CASSPLLGADEQFF.

In the case of this clone: The CDR3 end lies 3 residues beyond the end of the read and is filled in from the germline J gene. The chain combines TRBV10-3 with TRBJ2-2; TRBD1 matches 10 bases. Germline V gives CDR1 ENHRY, CDR2 SYGVKD. The V segment lost 4 bases and the J segment 4 bases; nucleotides outside the gene matches: 0. This CDR3 is built from 14 residues. Partial CDR3 DNA: TGTGCCATCAGTGGGGACAGGGGCACCGGGGAG. As protein: CAISGDRGTGE. The entire CDR3 is CAISGDRGTGELFF.

To note about this clone: The observed sequence ends 3 residues before the CDR3 terminus, with the missing tail filled in from the germline J gene. The rearrangement links TRBV19 to TRBJ2-2; 9 positions agree with TRBD1. Germline V gene sequence: CDR1 LNHDA, CDR2 SQIVND (reference sequence). The CDR3 spans 14 residues. Here the CDR3 reads CASSADRGNSPLFF. The sequenced CDR3 bases are TGTGCCAGTAGTGCGGACAGGGGAAATTCACCG.

Concerning this clone itself: Read data end 3 residues before the CDR3 end; the end is taken from the germline J gene. This chain joins TRBV28 and TRBJ1-6; 7 nucleotides line up with TRBD1. CDR3 size: 16 residues. CDR1 and CDR2 from the germline V gene are MDHEN and SYDVKM. The V and J ends lost 9 bases and 4 bases, in that order; junction bases with no gene match: 12. The covered CDR3 bases are TGTGCCAGTAAAATGCCGGGACAGTTTTATAATTCACCC. Translating it yields CASKMPGQFYNSP. In full, the CDR3 is CASKMPGQFYNSPLHF.

Of note for this clone: The observed sequence ends 3 residues before the CDR3 terminus, with the missing tail filled in from the germline J gene. The chain combines TRBV5-1 with TRBJ2-3; the match to TRBD2 covers 7 bases. The CDR3 spans 16 residues. The germline V gene has CDR1 SGHRS and CDR2 YFSETQ. The trim removed 0 bases at V and 1 base at J, leaving 5 bases unmatched. CDR3 DNA, as far as it was read: TGCGCCAGCAGCTTGGCCCCGGGGGGAGGCACAGATACG. Residues: CASSLAPGGGTDT. The whole CDR3 is CASSLAPGGGTDTQYF.